A single sample is the source of the 26 T cell receptor beta chains below, sequenced in a study of T-cell reconstitution after alpha-beta-depleted transplantation in children. Researchers prepared the TCRbeta library using unique molecular identifiers, the study reports. TCRdb processed the PCR reads anew with MiXCR; each CDR3 protein has one entry. The sample includes about 230,000 distinct CDR3 sequences, 9.7% of them seen just once. The specimen was PBMCs from the stem cell graft donor, collected from the stem cell graft. These receptors all stem from a human donor who donated a stem cell graft to a child with SCID.

The chain employs TRBV30 and TRBJ2-7; the D is unclear. The CDR3 length is 11 residues. Trimming left V 2 bases short and J 2 bases short, with 4 bases between. Germline V CDR1 and CDR2: GTSNPN, SVGIG (reference sequence). The CDR3 is CAWSSAYEQYF. The CDR3 DNA follows: TGTGCCTGGAGTTCCGCCTACGAGCAGTACTTC.

This clonotype has a count of ten or more. The chain is built from TRBV15 and TRBJ1-2; TRBD1 is a possible D gene (5 bases). V was cut by 6 bases and J by 4 bases, with 18 bases left in between. The CDR3 length is 15 residues. Germline CDR1 reads LNHNV; CDR2 reads YYDKDF (reference sequence). The CDR3 protein is CATRIGTFGGYGYTF. For the CDR3, the DNA is TGTGCCACCAGGATCGGGACTTTCGGGGGCTATGGCTACACCTTC.

This clonotype has a count of ten or more. The CDR3 coding sequence is TGTGCCACCAGCAGGGAGGTGAGCTTGAACACTGAAGCTTTCTTT. This encodes CATSREVSLNTEAFF. The chain links TRBV15 to TRBJ1-1; no definite D call. Germline loops: CDR1 LNHNV, CDR2 YYDKDF (reference sequence). The CDR3 sequence is 15 residues long. Trimming cost V 3 bases and J 0 bases, with 11 bases left between them.

This clonotype occurred many times. The V call is TRBV20-1, the J call TRBJ2-3; 7 positions agree with TRBD2. The V gene end was trimmed by 3 bases and the J gene end by 1 base; junction bases not matched to a gene: 13. Germline loops: CDR1 DFQATT, CDR2 SNEGSKA (reference sequence). The CDR3 spans 17 residues. The DNA of the CDR3 is TGCAGTGCTAGGAGCGGAGGGAGGGAGGGCGGCACAGATACGCAGTATTTT. This translates into CSARSGGREGGTDTQYF.

This clonotype was seen ten or more times. This chain uses TRBV5-1 with TRBJ2-7, with 7 bases fitting TRBD1. This CDR3 is built from 14 residues. The germline V gene has CDR1 SGHRS and CDR2 YFSETQ. With V trimmed by 4 bases and J by 5 bases, 9 bases remained unmatched. CDR3: CASSRRQGSDEQYF. As DNA, the CDR3 is TGCGCCAGCAGCCGAAGACAGGGTAGCGACGAGCAGTACTTC.

There are many counts of this clonotype. The chain is built from TRBV20-1 and TRBJ2-1; D unclear. The length of the CDR3 is 13 residues. The V and J ends lost 6 bases and 3 bases respectively, with 12 bases between them. The germline gives CDR1 DFQATT, CDR2 SNEGSKA (reference sequence). CDR3: CSAPKSGYNEQFF. CDR3 in DNA: TGCAGTGCCCCGAAATCTGGCTACAATGAGCAGTTCTTC.

This clonotype was observed many times. At one boundary the junction diverges from the germline segment, which might be a read error. The chain uses TRBV5-1 and TRBJ1-6, with D possibly matching TRBD1 (6 bases). The CDR3 has 15 amino acids. The germline CDR1 and CDR2 sequences are SGHRS and YFSETQ. In DNA form, the CDR3 reads TGTGCCAGCAGCTTAGAGGGCCAGGGGAATTCACCCCTCCACTTT. This translates into CASSLEGQGNSPLHF.

Many counts were recorded for this clonotype. This chain joins TRBV6-5 and TRBJ1-1; 8 nucleotides agree with TRBD1. With V trimmed by 4 bases and J by 11 bases, 15 bases remained unmatched. CDR3 size: 15 residues. Germline V gives CDR1 MNHEY, CDR2 SVGAGI. CDR3 nucleotide sequence: TGTGCCAGCAGTTTAGTCCCCGACAGGGGCTTCGCGGCTTTCTTT. This gives the protein CASSLVPDRGFAAFF.

This clonotype appeared a few times. The chain recombines TRBV18 with TRBJ1-1; TRBD1 aligns across 10 bases. Looked up from germline, CDR1 is KGHSH and CDR2 is LQKENI. The V segment lost 5 bases and the J segment 1 base; nucleotides outside the gene matches: 7. The CDR3 runs 16 residues. The CDR3 region has the DNA TGTGCCAGCTCATCCCGGGACAGGGGAACGAACACTGAAGCTTTCTTT. Encoded protein: CASSSRDRGTNTEAFF.

Comments on this clonotype: The junction departs from germline at one end; a sequencing error may be responsible. This sequence joins TRBV5-1 and TRBJ2-7, with TRBD1 identical over 12 bases. The CDR3 has 15 amino acids. Per germline, CDR1 SGHRS and CDR2 YFSETQ. In DNA form, the CDR3 reads TGCACCAGCAGCTCTTGGGACAGGGGGCCCTACGAGCAGTACTTC. This gives the protein CTSSSWDRGPYEQYF.

The sample holds many counts of this clonotype. J is TRBJ2-1 and V is TRBV5-8, with TRBD1 matching 9 bases. Trimming at V came to 2 bases and at J to 7 bases, leaving 13 bases not matched to a gene. The CDR3 covers 17 residues. CDR1 and CDR2 from the germline V gene are SGHTS and YDEGEE. The CDR3 DNA reads TGTGCCAGCAGCTTCACACTAACCGGGACAGGGTTTAATGAGCAGTTCTTC. Its translation is CASSFTLTGTGFNEQFF.

This clonotype was counted at least ten times. This chain links TRBV7-8 with TRBJ2-3, with 15 bases identical to TRBD2. CDR3 length equals 17 residues. The V and J ends lost 4 bases and 4 bases, in that order; junction bases with no gene match: 6. Germline CDR1 reads SGHVS; CDR2 reads FQNEAQ. The CDR3 bases are TGTGCCAGCAGCTCAGGGACTAGCGGGGGGCGCGCAGATACGCAGTATTTT. Its protein is CASSSGTSGGRADTQYF.

The rearrangement joins TRBV5-5 to TRBJ1-2; no reliable D call. This CDR3 spans 14 amino acids. V lost 2 bases and J 3 bases, leaving 11 bases between the germline ends. CDR1 and CDR2 (germline): SGHKS, YYEKEE (reference sequence). CDR3 in amino acids: CASSFGRTYYGYTF. For the CDR3, the DNA is TGTGCCAGCAGCTTTGGACGGACGTACTATGGCTACACCTTC.

Ten or more counts support this clonotype. The rearrangement uses TRBV5-5 and TRBJ2-5; D is possibly TRBD2 (6 bases). Trimming removed 7 bases at V and 2 bases at J, with 15 bases between. The germline CDR1 and CDR2 sequences are SGHKS and YYEKEE (reference sequence). The CDR3 spans 14 residues. The CDR3 coding sequence is TGTGCCAGCCGGAGGGAAGAGGGTCAAGAGACCCAGTACTTC. Protein: CASRREEGQETQYF.

This clonotype showed up many times. This chain uses TRBV7-9 with TRBJ1-5; perhaps TRBD1 as D (6 bases). CDR3 length: 16 amino acids. From germline, CDR1 is SEHNR and CDR2 FQNEAQ (reference sequence). V dropped 5 bases and J dropped 1 base, with 15 bases sitting between them. The CDR3 nucleotides are TGTGCCAGCAGCCCCAGCGGGACATCAAGCAATCAGCCCCAGCATTTT. Protein sequence: CASSPSGTSSNQPQHF.

The table lists this clonotype with many counts. V and J are TRBV28 and TRBJ2-7, with 7 bases lining up with TRBD1. Losses at the gene ends were 4 bases for V and 3 bases for J; bases not matched to a gene: 9. The CDR3 spans 15 residues. Germline assignment: CDR1 MDHEN and CDR2 SYDVKM. The CDR3 loop is CASSSTGTAYYEQYF. The CDR3 DNA reads as TGTGCCAGCAGTTCCACCGGGACAGCATACTACGAGCAGTACTTC.

As regards this clonotype: This may stem from a read error, because a much larger clone lies one nucleotide away. The CDR3 spells CTSSGGVPTGELFF. The CDR3 DNA sequence: TGTACCAGCAGTGGGGGGGTTCCCACCGGGGAGCTGTTTTTT. V gene TRBV5-5 combines with J gene TRBJ2-2; 7 bases are a match to TRBD2. CDR3 size: 14 residues. Germline V gene data show CDR1 as SGHKS and CDR2 as YYEKEE (reference sequence).

This clonotype has ten or more counts. V is TRBV6-1 and J is TRBJ1-6, with TRBD1 matching over 9 bases. The J segment lost 7 bases and the V segment lost 6 bases, leaving 7 bases of the junction unmatched. CDR1 MNHNS and CDR2 SASEGT come from the germline V gene. The CDR3 consists of 15 residues. The CDR3 DNA is TGTGCCAGCAGAGTATGGACAGGGGAAAATTCACCCCTCCACTTT. This translates into CASRVWTGENSPLHF.

This clonotype was detected many times. The V and J genes are TRBV24-1 and TRBJ2-3; possibly TRBD2 for D (5 bases). CDR1 is KGHDR and CDR2 is SFDVKD in the germline V gene. The ends were cut back, 0 bases at V and 2 bases at J, with 11 bases in the middle. The CDR3 length is 16 residues. CDR3 coding DNA: TGTGCCACCAGTGATTTGCGAGGAGGAGACACAGATACGCAGTATTTT. Translation: CATSDLRGGDTDTQYF.

This clonotype was seen ten or more times. This rearrangement joins TRBV7-9 to TRBJ2-7; tentatively, D is TRBD1 or TRBD2 (5 bases each). Per germline, CDR1 SEHNR and CDR2 FQNEAQ (reference sequence). The CDR3 is made up of 13 amino acids. V shed 5 bases and J shed 4 bases, with 12 bases lying between them. The CDR3 region is CASSSTWGYEQYF. The CDR3 DNA sequence: TGTGCCAGCAGCAGCACCTGGGGGTACGAGCAGTACTTC.

This clonotype was observed a handful of times. This chain links TRBV25-1 with TRBJ2-7; 7 positions agree with TRBD2. The CDR3 contains 15 residues. V was clipped by 3 bases and J by 2 bases; unmatched bases: 7. Germline CDR1 and CDR2: MGHDK and SYGVNS. The CDR3 loop reads CASSDRSGGAYEQYF. CDR3 nucleotide sequence: TGTGCCAGCAGTGATCGGTCTGGGGGGGCCTACGAGCAGTACTTC.

This clonotype was counted many times. The chain couples TRBV4-1 to TRBJ1-2, with D possibly matching TRBD1 (6 bases). The CDR3 runs 17 residues. The germline CDR1 and CDR2 sequences are MGHRA and YSYEKL. The V end lost 3 bases, the J end lost 3 bases, and 20 bases lay between the germline ends. The chain's CDR3 is CASSHRGDTLGDYGYTF. CDR3 DNA sequence: TGCGCCAGCAGCCACCGGGGGGACACCCTCGGGGACTATGGCTACACCTTC.

The sample holds many counts of this clonotype. The chain is built from TRBV11-2 and TRBJ1-1, with no clear D. The V end was cut by 0 bases, the J end by 5 bases, with 10 bases between. Germline loops: CDR1 SGHAT, CDR2 FQNNGV. The CDR3 spans 14 residues. CDR3 sequence (DNA): TGTGCCAGCAGCTTAGAATGGTTGGGGACTGAAGCTTTCTTT. It yields the protein CASSLEWLGTEAFF.

This clonotype was detected ten times or more. The chain employs TRBV4-1 and TRBJ1-4; D is unclear. Trimming left V 0 bases short and J 0 bases short, with 23 bases between. There are 21 residues in the CDR3. CDR1 MGHRA and CDR2 YSYEKL come from the germline V gene. The CDR3 coding sequence is TGCGCCAGCAGCCAAGATAGGGTGGCAGCCCTACCCCAACCAACTAATGAAAAACTGTTTTTT. Encoded protein: CASSQDRVAALPQPTNEKLFF.

The chain links TRBV10-3 to TRBJ1-3; D call uncertain. Per germline, CDR1 ENHRY and CDR2 SYGVKD. Trimming stripped 6 bases from V and 0 bases from J, with 9 bases between. CDR3 size: 14 residues. CDR3 in amino acids: CAIRPSHSGNTIYF. The CDR3 coding sequence is TGTGCCATCAGACCCAGCCACTCTGGAAACACCATATATTTT.

The table lists this clonotype with many counts. The chain uses TRBV6-1 and TRBJ1-2; 10 nucleotides line up with TRBD1. The germline V gene has CDR1 MNHNS and CDR2 SASEGT. This CDR3 contains 18 residues. Trimming took 6 bases from V and 4 from J; bases not matched to a gene: 17. The CDR3, as DNA: TGTGCCAGCAGCCGACAGGGGGCGGATTTAGGAATCGGCTATGGCTACACCTTC. Translating gives CASSRQGADLGIGYGYTF.